This section outlines one TCR beta chain sequence together with its context. Its antigen is not known. The sample belongs to a study of regulatory T cells in long-lasting Graves disease. Study as a whole: Over-5-year antithyroid drug use with positive TSH receptor antibodies defined persistent Graves' disease in the study. Overall study results and limits: It was in persistent disease that TRBV28, TRBJ1-2 and TRBJ2-5 were favored. Relative to new patients (roughly 950), persistent patients exhibited greater sharing of public clonotypes (around 2,500).

Construction of TCR beta libraries relied on iRepertoire HTBI primers and on Arm-PCR targeting CDR3 regions. TCRdb passed the multiplex PCR reads through MiXCR, listing each CDR3 protein once. Of more than 300,000 distinct CDR3 sequences in the sample, about 19% were seen once. Germline assignment: CDR1 SEHNR and CDR2 FQNEAQ (reference sequence). The length of the CDR3 is 15 residues. Trimming removed 5 bases from V and 2 bases from J; junction bases left unmatched: 6. Time point denoted: persistent/refractory GD, antithyroid drugs over 5 years with positive TRAb. The TCR library was made from RNA that had been extracted from PBMCs in TRIzol. Patients were from an endocrinology department in Xi'an, China.

The rearrangement joins TRBV7-9 to TRBJ1-3, with TRBD1 identical over 7 bases. The clonotype was recovered from a female donor with Graves disease. The sample consisted of peripheral blood mononuclear cells (PBMCs), taken when the disease was refractory, from a patient treated with antithyroid drugs. CDR3 loop: CASSILTGPGNTIYF. CDR3 DNA sequence: TGTGCCAGCAGCATATTGACAGGGCCTGGAAACACCATATATTTT.